The present TCR beta chain was sequenced within a study of shared clonotypes between healthy human individuals (dated by TCRdb to about 2020). Context from the whole study: The cohort included a few men and a couple of women between 18 and 49 years of age. Per donor, three plates each were used for CD4 naive and CD4 memory, two for CD8 naive, and one for CD8 memory. Blood TCR repertoires of five healthy adults were deeply sequenced to estimate repertoire size and the extent of clonotype sharing between individuals. Libraries were prepared and TCR repertoires were sequenced by different laboratories using diverse techniques, in order to increase sequencing depth and limit assay-specific biases. Per donor, leukapheresis produced somewhere between about 0.94 and 8.9 billion PBMCs. Points the paper makes about the study in general: Sampling was restricted to blood, and TCR repertoires in tissues likely differ from the TCR repertoires found in blood. Rarefaction of sorted-subset datasets indicated incomplete sequencing despite the large sequencing depth. Pairwise subsampling led to the expectation that sequencing depth would affect the degree of clonotype sharing among donors. Higher generation probabilities were observed for clonotypes shared by all four sorted-subset donors than for non-shared clonotypes. When a handful of donors were compared, the shared fraction of clonotypes was 5% to 6.5% for naive CD4, 3% to 4% for naive CD8, more than 2% for memory CD4, and 0.35% to 0.4% for memory CD8. Naive subsets generally had larger estimated clonotype richness than memory subsets. The small number of donors limited the genetic and exposure-history diversity represented.

About this clone itself: The specificity of this receptor is unknown. Base qualities are not provided; no much larger clone lies one nucleotide away.

Using the deep immunoSEQ assay, multiplex PCR amplified TCR CDR3 regions from genomic DNA. Extracted genomic DNA from each cell subset was spread evenly across all wells of several immunoSEQ 96-well plates, with each plate serving as a replicate. For sorted subsets, approximately 190 ng of genomic DNA, equivalent to around 30,000 T cell genomes, went into each replicate PCR. The purified libraries were quantified using a Qubit 3.0 fluorometer, sized with a Bioanalyzer 2100, and then quantified again using the KAPA Library Quantification kit. A separate single-read 150-cycle Illumina NextSeq 550 flow cell was used to sequence each immunoSEQ 96-well plate. Concerning the study's data processing: The immunoSEQ output contained only junctional sequences without quality scores, so filtering could not match that applied to full-length reads. To assign V/J genes and CDR3, sequences were annotated using PyIR, a Python wrapper for IgBLAST v1.9, with IMGT germline references. Reads were filtered out if the reads had weak V/J assignments (E-value above 1e-6), no CDR3, stop codons, out-of-frame junctions, or ambiguous translated residues. V3J clonotypes were defined by identical inferred V gene, J gene, and CDR3 amino acid sequence. Percentage overlap between repertoires was computed as shared unique clonotypes divided by the size of the smaller repertoire. Repertoire richness was assessed with RTK rarefaction, the Chao1 estimator, and Recon v2.1 estimates of unobserved clonotypes. Generation probabilities for all TCRbeta clonotypes obtained by the gDNA method from a handful of donors were computed using OLGA. TCRdb obtained this table from immuneACCESS and retained in-frame rearrangements with V and J assigned. These tables miss some clones; where compared with another copy, unresolved V genes account for less than half of the shortfall, and the remainder is unexplained. Clone size and V and J calls were adopted from that table, with D and trimming inferred from the DNA. This sample gives 1.5 million to 2.5 million clones in total; about 95% of them show up just once. The ten largest clones add up to less than 1.5% of the sample.

The germline V gene supplies CDR1 MNHEY and CDR2 SVGAGI. V is cut by 2 bases and J by 2 bases, and the space between the germline ends is 10 bases. The CDR3, cysteine through phenylalanine, is 14 amino acids long. Only CDR3 DNA is held: 42 bases, read in frame from base 1. CD8 naive samples consisted of CD45RO-negative cells that were positively selected for CCR7, yielding a CD45RA+CCR7+ population without TemRA cells. The donors were healthy, HIV-negative adults with no recently reported acute infections or vaccinations. Only Caucasian adults living in Nashville, Tennessee, USA were represented among the donors. Blood was obtained by leukapheresis, after which PBMCs were separated by Ficoll-Histopaque density gradient centrifugation and cryopreserved in liquid nitrogen vapor phase. Analytical flow cytometry was used to check the purity and quantity of each magnetically sorted T cell population. Genomic DNA was isolated from each sorted fraction and quantified by UV absorbance on a Nanodrop 2000c.

The origin of this receptor is a man aged 18 to 29 in good health. The sequencing input was naive CD8+ T cells sorted from blood. The intended sense of this specimen's cell subset or site label: CD45RA+CCR7+. The chain is assembled from TRBV6-5 and TRBJ2-7, with an unclear D gene assignment. The bases read TGTGCCAGCAGTTACGGTGGGTTGCCCTACGAGCAGTACTTC. It encodes CASSYGGLPYEQYF.